This paragraph reports one T cell receptor beta chain. This specimen belongs to a study of OX40 agonist ivuxolimab in advanced cancers. Trimming pared 4 bases from V and 1 base from J, leaving 10 bases between. This CDR3 spans 14 amino acids. Germline lookup yields CDR1 MNHNS and CDR2 SASEGT. Only in-frame clones appear in the TCRdb table, and some are missing; sequencing was by immunoSEQ multiplex PCR. The sample yields over 35,000 clones, 80% to 90% seen once. No patient had autoimmune disease or received systemic immunosuppression. V usage is TRBV6-1 and J usage is TRBJ1-1, with D possibly matching TRBD1 (5 bases). This clonotype was obtained from an adult with an advanced solid tumor such as melanoma, head and neck, liver or kidney cancer. The source was CD4+ or CD8+ T cells sorted from blood, collected in a trial of the OX40 agonist ivuxolimab. CDR3 nucleotides: TGTGCCAGCAGTGCCGGGACGGAGAACACTGAAGCTTTCTTT. It translates to CASSAGTENTEAFF.